This entry is about one TCR beta chain. The CDR3 has 15 amino acids. The V and J ends lost 3 bases and 4 bases, in that order; junction bases with no gene match: 8. Germline V gene sequence: CDR1 SGHDN, CDR2 FVKESK. This specimen comes from a study of blood T cell repertoires in COVID-19. About the study: Samples representing acute and convalescent COVID-19 were sourced from the United States, Italy and Spain. T cells, B-cell-depleted T cells, or PBMCs provided the cDNA or gDNA that served as material.

The method was immunoSEQ multiplex PCR; TCRdb's version includes in-frame clones alone and lacks a portion of them. The data contain about 130,000 clones, 75% to 90% of them singletons. The sequenced sample consisted of peripheral blood. The sequence came from a man aged 50 to 59 with active COVID-19. The genes are TRBV14 and TRBJ1-2; 7 nucleotides match TRBD1. CDR3 nucleotide sequence: TGTGCCAGCAGCCACAACAGGGGAAATTTCTATGGCTACACCTTC. This gives the protein CASSHNRGNFYGYTF.